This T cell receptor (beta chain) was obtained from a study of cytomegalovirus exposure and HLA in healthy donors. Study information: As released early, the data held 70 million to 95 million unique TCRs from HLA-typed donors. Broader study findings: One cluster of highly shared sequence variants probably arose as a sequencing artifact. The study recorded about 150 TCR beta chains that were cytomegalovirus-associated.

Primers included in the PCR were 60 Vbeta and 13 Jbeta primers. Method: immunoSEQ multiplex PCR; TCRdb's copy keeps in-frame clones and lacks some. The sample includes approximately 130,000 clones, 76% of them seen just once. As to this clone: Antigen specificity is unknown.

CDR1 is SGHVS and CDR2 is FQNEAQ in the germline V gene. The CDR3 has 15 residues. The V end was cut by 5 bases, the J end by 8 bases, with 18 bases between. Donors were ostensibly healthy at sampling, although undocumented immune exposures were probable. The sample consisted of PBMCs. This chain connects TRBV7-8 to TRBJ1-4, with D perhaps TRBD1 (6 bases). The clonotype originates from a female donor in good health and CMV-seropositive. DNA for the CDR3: TGTGCCAGCAGCGAACAGGGAAGAATCGCGGAAAAACTGTTTTTT. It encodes CASSEQGRIAEKLFF.